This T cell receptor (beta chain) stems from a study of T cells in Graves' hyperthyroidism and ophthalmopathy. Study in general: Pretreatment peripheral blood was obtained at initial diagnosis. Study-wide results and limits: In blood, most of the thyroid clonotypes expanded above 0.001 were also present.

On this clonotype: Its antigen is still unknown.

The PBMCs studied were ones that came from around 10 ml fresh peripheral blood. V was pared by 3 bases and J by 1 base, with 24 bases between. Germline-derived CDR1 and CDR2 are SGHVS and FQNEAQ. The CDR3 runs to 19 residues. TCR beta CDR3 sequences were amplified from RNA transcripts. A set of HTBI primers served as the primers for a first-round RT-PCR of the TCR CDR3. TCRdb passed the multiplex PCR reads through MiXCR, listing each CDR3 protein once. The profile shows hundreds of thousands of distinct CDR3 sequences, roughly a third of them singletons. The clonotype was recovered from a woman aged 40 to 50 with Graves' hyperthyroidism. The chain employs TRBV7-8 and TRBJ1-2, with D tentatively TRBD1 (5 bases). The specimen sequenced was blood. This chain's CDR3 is CASSFRTGLAGQFNYGYTF. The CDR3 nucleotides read TGTGCCAGCAGCTTTCGAACGGGACTAGCGGGGCAATTTAACTATGGCTACACCTTC.